A selection of T cell receptor beta chains follows, all from one sample in a study of OX40 agonist ivuxolimab in advanced cancers. Profiling relied on immunoSEQ multiplex PCR, and the TCRdb table lists in-frame clones only, not all of them. The sample contains roughly 80,000 clones, about 88% of which appear only once. Material: CD4+ or CD8+ T cells sorted from blood, obtained in a trial of the OX40 agonist ivuxolimab. The receptors were sampled from an adult with an advanced solid tumor such as melanoma, head and neck, liver or kidney cancer. The CDR3 runs from the conserved cysteine through the conserved F or W. Fields, in order: D gene, V gene, J gene, clone size, CDR3 protein, CDR3 DNA. The D gene is left open where the match is weak. A row's size may be missing; if present it is once, few, many or a size class.

NA	TRBV19	TRBJ2-1	few	CASSFSSYNEQFF	TGTGCCAGTAGTTTCAGCTCCTACAATGAGCAGTTCTTC
NA	TRBV7-2	TRBJ1-1	NA	CASSFGGAVNTEAFF	TGTGCCAGCAGCTTCGGGGGGGCAGTGAACACTGAAGCTTTCTTT
NA	TRBV18	TRBJ1-3	NA	CASSPRDYTIYF	TGTGCCAGCTCACCGCGGGACTACACCATATATTTT
NA	TRBV7-2	TRBJ1-5	NA	CASSLYRDSNQPQHF	TGTGCCAGCAGCTTATACAGGGATAGCAATCAGCCCCAGCATTTT
TRBD1	TRBV15	TRBJ1-5	NA	CATSRSSGTVIGQPQHF	TGTGCCACCAGCAGATCGTCCGGGACAGTGATCGGGCAGCCCCAGCATTTT
NA	TRBV7-2	TRBJ2-2	NA	CASSLEPATNTGELFF	TGTGCCAGCAGCTTAGAACCGGCAACGAACACCGGGGAGCTGTTTTTT
NA	TRBV28	TRBJ1-1	NA	CASSLSTEAFF	TGTGCCAGCAGTTTGTCCACTGAAGCTTTCTTT
TRBD2	TRBV7-6	TRBJ2-1	NA	CASSSGTNNEQFF	TGTGCCAGCAGCTCCGGGACTAACAATGAGCAGTTCTTC
NA	TRBV28	TRBJ1-2	NA	CASSLRGNYGYTF	TGTGCCAGCAGTTTACGGGGGAACTATGGCTACACCTTC
NA	TRBV13	TRBJ2-1	NA	CASSSEGTEAPYNEQFF	TGTGCCAGCAGCTCCGAGGGGACGGAGGCCCCCTACAATGAGCAGTTCTTC
NA	TRBV27	TRBJ2-2	NA	CASSFEGGGGGELFF	TGTGCCAGCAGTTTCGAGGGGGGTGGTGGCGGGGAGCTGTTTTTT
TRBD2	TRBV7-2	TRBJ2-2	NA	CASSWLLGLAGVGELFF	TGTGCCAGCAGCTGGTTATTGGGACTAGCGGGTGTCGGGGAGCTGTTTTTT
TRBD1	TRBV6-1	TRBJ2-6	NA	CASSGSGTGVSGANVLTF	TGTGCCAGCAGTGGATCCGGGACAGGCGTCTCCGGGGCCAACGTCCTGACTTTC
NA	TRBV6-6	TRBJ2-6	NA	CASSPQVSGANVLTF	TGTGCCAGCAGTCCTCAAGTCTCTGGGGCCAACGTCCTGACTTTC
NA	TRBV7-8	TRBJ2-2	NA	CASSLGVHTGELFF	TGTGCCAGCAGCTTAGGCGTTCACACCGGGGAGCTGTTTTTT
NA	TRBV5-6	TRBJ1-4	NA	CASSPQGVEATNEKLFF	TGTGCCAGCAGCCCACAGGGTGTTGAAGCAACTAATGAAAAACTGTTTTTT
NA	TRBV2	TRBJ2-4	NA	CASSEFEGLAKNIQYF	TGTGCCAGCAGTGAATTTGAGGGTCTAGCCAAAAACATTCAGTACTTC
NA	TRBV7-2	TRBJ1-1	NA	CASSLIREAFF	TGTGCCAGCAGCTTGATTCGGGAAGCTTTCTTT
TRBD2	TRBV5-1	TRBJ2-2	NA	CASVRTSGTTGELFF	TGCGCCAGCGTACGGACTAGCGGCACAACCGGGGAGCTGTTTTTT
TRBD2	TRBV6-6	TRBJ2-1	NA	CASSHSGRTYNEQFF	TGTGCCAGCAGCCATAGCGGGAGGACCTACAATGAGCAGTTCTTC
NA	TRBV18	TRBJ2-5	NA	CASSPARLSTLYQETQYF	TGTGCCAGCTCACCTGCCCGACTATCCACCCTGTACCAAGAGACCCAGTACTTC
NA	TRBV5-1	TRBJ1-2	few	CASSFSLQANYGYTF	TGCGCCAGCAGCTTTAGCCTACAGGCTAACTATGGCTACACCTTC
TRBD1	TRBV10-3	TRBJ2-1	NA	CAITGTGEDEQFF	TGTGCCATCACCGGGACAGGTGAGGATGAGCAGTTCTTC
TRBD2	TRBV6-6	TRBJ2-3	few	CASSFIAGPTDTQYF	TGTGCCAGCAGTTTCATAGCGGGGCCCACAGATACGCAGTATTTT
TRBD1	TRBV6-1	TRBJ1-2	few	CARRLDREGGYTF	TGTGCCAGAAGATTAGACAGGGAGGGTGGCTACACCTTC
NA	TRBV9	TRBJ2-7	NA	CASSVGAAGLSYEQYF	TGTGCCAGCAGCGTAGGCGCAGCGGGCCTCTCCTACGAGCAGTACTTC
TRBD1	TRBV6-1	TRBJ2-1	once	CASSAGTGVYNEQFF	TGTGCCAGCAGTGCCGGGACAGGAGTTTACAATGAGCAGTTCTTC
NA	TRBV7-3	TRBJ2-1	NA	CASSFSIANNEQFF	TGTGCCAGCAGCTTTAGTATCGCGAACAATGAGCAGTTCTTC
NA	TRBV10-1	TRBJ2-5	NA	CASSEPGPETQYF	TGCGCCAGCAGTGAACCGGGACCAGAGACCCAGTACTTC
NA	TRBV7-8	TRBJ2-1	NA	CASTTSGLYNEQFF	TGTGCCAGCACAACCTCGGGGCTGTACAATGAGCAGTTCTTC
TRBD1	TRBV6-1	TRBJ2-2	NA	CASSEYPRTGLNTGELFF	TGTGCCAGCAGTGAATACCCCCGGACAGGACTTAACACCGGGGAGCTGTTTTTT
NA	TRBV5-4	TRBJ2-5	NA	CASSLGGVGETQYF	TGTGCCAGCAGCTTGGGCGGGGTTGGTGAGACCCAGTACTTC
NA	TRBV5-1	TRBJ2-2	few	CASRHGGELFF	TGCGCCAGCAGACATGGCGGGGAGCTGTTTTTT
NA	TRBV5-1	TRBJ1-1	NA	CASSFGGGNTEAFF	TGCGCCAGCAGCTTTGGTGGGGGCAACACTGAAGCTTTCTTT
NA	TRBV19	TRBJ2-2	NA	CASSKVKGSWNGELFF	TGTGCCAGTAGTAAAGTAAAGGGCAGTTGGAACGGGGAGCTGTTTTTT
TRBD2	TRBV28	TRBJ2-7	NA	CASSLTSGNYEQYF	TGTGCCAGCAGTTTGACTAGCGGAAACTACGAGCAGTACTTC
TRBD1	TRBV7-3	TRBJ2-7	NA	CASSATGGTYEQYF	TGTGCCAGCAGCGCGACAGGGGGTACCTACGAGCAGTACTTC
TRBD1	TRBV5-6	TRBJ2-5	NA	CASSLPGTGAYQYF	TGTGCCAGCAGCCTGCCTGGGACAGGGGCCTACCAGTACTTC
TRBD2	TRBV6-1	TRBJ2-1	NA	CASSGPVAGGYNEQFF	TGTGCCAGCAGTGGCCCGGTGGCGGGAGGGTACAATGAGCAGTTCTTC
NA	TRBV9	TRBJ2-2	NA	CASSSREGSGELFF	TGTGCCAGCAGCAGTAGGGAAGGGTCCGGGGAGCTGTTTTTT
NA	TRBV7-9	TRBJ1-1	NA	CASSLRGIDTEAFF	TGTGCCAGCAGCTTACGAGGGATAGACACTGAAGCTTTCTTT